Listed here are 27 T cell receptor beta chains from one sample, sequenced in a study of blood T cell repertoires in COVID-19. Assay: immunoSEQ multiplex PCR; the TCRdb copy retains only in-frame clones and omits some. The sample has around 140,000 clones; about 88% are singletons. Sequencing was performed on peripheral blood. The receptors here all came from a woman older than 75 with acute or convalescent COVID-19.

This clone has a single count. The chain couples TRBV6-5 to TRBJ1-1, with a possible D match to TRBD1 (6 bases). The length of the CDR3 is 14 residues. The ends were cut back, 6 bases at V and 1 base at J, with 12 bases in the middle. The germline V gene encodes CDR1 MNHEY and CDR2 SVGAGI. CDR3 in DNA: TGTGCCAGCAGCCCGGGACACCGGAACACTGAAGCTTTCTTT. It translates to CASSPGHRNTEAFF.

The chain couples TRBV11-2 to TRBJ2-7; D is uncertain. This CDR3 is 14 amino acids long. Germline V lookup: CDR1 SGHAT, CDR2 FQNNGV. V lost 6 bases and J 4 bases, leaving 16 bases between the germline ends. As DNA, the CDR3 is TGTGCCAGCAGGAAAGGCGGAGTAGAGTACGAGCAGTACTTC. As protein: CASRKGGVEYEQYF.

The count of this clone is one. J is TRBJ1-4 and V is TRBV6-5, with D unclear. Germline CDR1 reads MNHEY; CDR2 reads SVGAGI. CDR3 length equals 12 residues. The DNA of the CDR3 is TGTGCGGCGGGCGCAACTAATGAAAAACTGTTTTTT. Translating gives CAAGATNEKLFF.

This chain connects TRBV14 to TRBJ2-1; D call uncertain. The germline gives CDR1 SGHDN, CDR2 FVKESK. This CDR3 spans 15 amino acids. Trimming stripped 4 bases from V and 9 bases from J, with 19 bases between. This CDR3 is CASSLRTVDYVEQFF. CDR3 bases: TGTGCCAGCAGCCTCAGAACAGTTGATTACGTTGAGCAGTTCTTC.

This clone appeared a few times. The chain recombines TRBV5-1 with TRBJ2-1; no clear D gene. Germline CDR1 reads SGHRS; CDR2 reads YFSETQ. CDR3 length: 15 amino acids. Trimming removed 3 bases at V and 0 bases at J, with 10 bases between. The CDR3, as DNA: TGCGCCAGCAGCTCCGACCCGGGCTCCTACAATGAGCAGTTCTTC. It is translated as CASSSDPGSYNEQFF.

CDR3 bases: TGTGCCAGCAGTGAAGCACTAGGGGGATCCTATAATTCACCCCTCCACTTT. This translates into CASSEALGGSYNSPLHF. J is TRBJ1-6 and V is TRBV6-1; D possibly corresponds to TRBD1 (6 bases). Trimming left V 0 bases short and J 1 base short, with 10 bases between. CDR3 length equals 17 residues. Germline V gene data show CDR1 as MNHNS and CDR2 as SASEGT.

With regard to this clone: The germline gene is not matched at one end of the junction; a read error may be the cause. V gene TRBV19 combines with J gene TRBJ1-5, with D tentatively TRBD1 (6 bases). The CDR3 loop spans 16 amino acids. CDR1 is LNHDA, CDR2 SQIVND, per germline (reference sequence). The CDR3 nucleotides are TGTGCCAGTAGGTGGTGGGGCGACGGGGACAATAAGCCCCAGCATTTT. Its protein product is CASRWWGDGDNKPQHF.

This CDR3 reads CASSQGGVGTEAFF. The CDR3 DNA reads as TGTGCCAGCAGCCAAGGCGGGGTCGGGACTGAAGCTTTCTTT. The gene calls are TRBV7-9 and TRBJ1-1; unclear D gene. The CDR3 length is 14 residues. Trimming removed 5 bases at V and 5 bases at J, with 15 bases between. The germline V gene has CDR1 SEHNR and CDR2 FQNEAQ (reference sequence).

This chain connects TRBV2 to TRBJ2-2; 7 nucleotides match TRBD2. V was pared by 5 bases and J by 2 bases, with 8 bases of the junction left unmatched. There are 16 residues in the CDR3. From germline, CDR1 is SNHLY and CDR2 FYNNEI. This CDR3 is CASSPTRAGNTGELFF. Written as DNA, the CDR3 is TGTGCCAGCAGTCCAACTAGAGCGGGAAACACCGGGGAGCTGTTTTTT.

J is TRBJ1-1 and V is TRBV27; weak D call: TRBD1 (5 bases). Trimming took 2 bases from V and 5 from J, leaving 9 bases between them. Per germline, CDR1 MNHEY and CDR2 SMNVEV (reference sequence). This CDR3 comprises 13 residues. In DNA, the CDR3 is TGTGCCAGCAGTTTAAGGGGAGGGACTGAAGCTTTCTTT. It specifies CASSLRGGTEAFF.

The DNA of the CDR3 is TGTGCCAGCAGGGGACAGGACTATGGCTACACCTTC. It yields the protein CASRGQDYGYTF. The gene calls are TRBV27 and TRBJ1-2; 8 bases map to TRBD1. From germline, CDR1 is MNHEY and CDR2 SMNVEV (reference sequence). The V and J ends lost 6 bases and 3 bases, in that order; junction bases with no gene match: 0. CDR3 length equals 12 residues.

J is TRBJ1-4 and V is TRBV12-3 or TRBV12-4; D gene uncertain. V shed 6 bases and J shed 5 bases, with 10 bases lying between them. CDR3 length: 13 amino acids. CDR3 bases: TGTGCCAGCAGCCTTATGAGGAATGAAAAACTGTTTTTT. Protein: CASSLMRNEKLFF.

This clone occurred a few times. The chain couples TRBV19 to TRBJ2-7; D may be TRBD2 (6 bases). Trimming cost V 3 bases and J 2 bases, with 14 bases left between them. CDR1 and CDR2 from the germline V gene are LNHDA and SQIVND (reference sequence). This CDR3 is built from 15 residues. In nucleotides, the CDR3 is TGTGCCAGTAGTATTCTCCTAGCGCCTACCTACGAGCAGTACTTC. Amino acids: CASSILLAPTYEQYF.

The rearrangement joins TRBV9 to TRBJ2-3; 9 bases align to TRBD2. This CDR3 contains 17 residues. V lost 3 bases, J lost 5 bases, and 13 bases stayed unmatched. CDR1 is SGDLS and CDR2 is YYNGEE in the germline V gene. Here the CDR3 reads CASSDLLAGVRGDTQYF. CDR3 bases: TGTGCCAGCAGCGATCTCTTAGCGGGGGTGCGTGGAGATACGCAGTATTTT.

There are a few counts of this clone. J is TRBJ1-6 and V is TRBV5-1; tentatively, D is TRBD1 (6 bases). The V gene lost 3 bases and the J gene lost 8 bases, with 9 bases spanning the gap. This CDR3 is built from 13 residues. CDR1 and CDR2 from the germline V gene are SGHRS and YFSETQ. The CDR3 is CASSYYRDSPLHF. CDR3 sequence (DNA): TGCGCCAGCAGCTACTACAGGGATTCACCCCTCCACTTT.

This clone was found a few times. The chain couples TRBV19 to TRBJ2-4, with 8 positions matching TRBD1. The trim removed 8 bases at V and 0 bases at J, leaving 3 bases unmatched. Germline values: CDR1 LNHDA, CDR2 SQIVND (reference sequence). The CDR3 is 14 residues long. CDR3 sequence: CASLDRVAKNIQYF. Here the CDR3 DNA reads TGTGCCAGTTTGGACAGGGTAGCCAAAAACATTCAGTACTTC.

In this sample, this clone turned up once. The chain combines TRBV27 with TRBJ2-7; D is ambiguous. Trimming left V 5 bases short and J 7 bases short, with 18 bases between. This CDR3 has 14 residues. Germline V gives CDR1 MNHEY, CDR2 SMNVEV (reference sequence). DNA for the CDR3: TGTGCCAGCAGTGCCACTTCAGGCCTCTCGGAGCAGTACTTC. Translated: CASSATSGLSEQYF.

This chain uses TRBV6-4 with TRBJ2-5, with D maybe TRBD2 (5 bases). There are 14 residues in the CDR3. Germline V gene sequence: CDR1 MRHNA, CDR2 SNTAGT. V was clipped by 1 base and J by 7 bases, with 13 bases between them. The chain's CDR3 is CASSDYGSSGTQYF. The CDR3, as DNA: TGTGCCAGCAGTGACTATGGGTCCAGCGGGACCCAGTACTTC.

The chain recombines TRBV5-6 with TRBJ2-3; possible D gene TRBD2, 7 bases. The CDR3 runs 15 residues. V was cut by 4 bases and J by 2 bases, with 14 bases left in between. CDR1 and CDR2 (germline): SGHDT, YYEEEE. CDR3: CASSPPGGHTDTQYF. The CDR3 nucleotides are TGTGCCAGCAGCCCGCCCGGGGGGCACACAGATACGCAGTATTTT.

This sequence joins TRBV7-6 and TRBJ1-3, with a weak D call TRBD1 (5 bases). Germline assignment: CDR1 SGHVS and CDR2 FNYEAQ. The CDR3 has 18 amino acids. V gave up 1 base and J gave up 2 bases, with 18 bases separating them. CDR3 sequence (DNA): TGTGCCAGCAGCTTAGTCGGGGGACTCGGGGCCCCTGGAAACACCATATATTTT. It codes for CASSLVGGLGAPGNTIYF.

This clone is large. The chain couples TRBV6-5 to TRBJ2-7, with D perhaps TRBD1 (6 bases). This CDR3 comprises 13 residues. V lost 6 bases, J lost 11 bases, and 20 bases lay in between. Looked up from germline, CDR1 is MNHEY and CDR2 is SVGAGI. CDR3 bases: TGTGCCAGCAGCCAAACCTCAACAGGGTTCGAGTACTTC. It codes for CASSQTSTGFEYF.

The chain uses TRBV30 and TRBJ2-2; D gene unclear. Trimming left V 5 bases short and J 9 bases short, with 13 bases between. Germline CDR1 is GTSNPN and CDR2 is SVGIG (reference sequence). The CDR3 has 12 amino acids. CDR3 in amino acids: CAWGIEERELFF. CDR3 nucleotides: TGTGCCTGGGGTATAGAGGAAAGGGAGCTGTTTTTT. Filled out from reference TRBV30 and TRBJ2-2, the complete variable domain reads SQTIHQWPATLVQPVGSPLSLECTVEGTSNPNLYWYRQAAGRGLQLLFYSVGIGQISSEVPQNLSASRPQDRQFILSSKKLLLSDSGFYLCAWGIEERELFFGEGSRLTVL.

V usage is TRBV21-1 and J usage is TRBJ1-2. TRBV21-1 is annotated as a pseudogene. The CDR3 covers 11 residues. The CDR3 spells CALYFSDGYTF. In nucleotides, the CDR3 is TGTGCCTTGTACTTCTCCGATGGCTACACCTTC.

CDR3 sequence: CASSPRLALRDTEAFF. The CDR3, as DNA: TGTGCCAGCTCACCCCGGTTGGCCTTGCGGGACACTGAAGCTTTCTTT. The chain joins TRBV18 to TRBJ1-1; D is ambiguous. Germline assignment: CDR1 KGHSH and CDR2 LQKENI. The CDR3 covers 16 residues. Trimming cost V 3 bases and J 3 bases, with 17 bases left between them.

The gene calls are TRBV7-9 and TRBJ1-4; D uncertain. CDR3 size: 15 residues. Trimming removed 5 bases from V and 5 bases from J, with 15 bases in between. Looked up from germline, CDR1 is SEHNR and CDR2 is FQNEAQ (reference sequence). The CDR3 sequence is CASSLIRFVNEKLFF. In nucleotides, the CDR3 is TGTGCCAGCAGCCTCATCAGGTTTGTAAATGAAAAACTGTTTTTT.

V gene TRBV4-3 combines with J gene TRBJ2-7, with 7 bases aligning to TRBD2. V lost 1 base to trimming and J lost 7 bases; unmatched junction nucleotides: 10. The CDR3 spans 15 residues. Germline V CDR1 and CDR2: LGHNA, YSLEER. The CDR3 loop reads CASSQVLAGVNEQYF. The CDR3 bases are TGCGCCAGCAGCCAAGTTTTGGCGGGAGTGAATGAGCAGTACTTC.

The chain couples TRBV7-2 to TRBJ2-7; 8 bases line up with TRBD2. CDR1 is SGHTA, CDR2 FQGNSA, per germline. The CDR3 runs to 13 residues. Trimming at V came to 2 bases and at J to 5 bases, leaving 2 bases not matched to a gene. CDR3 loop: CASSLSGGDEQYF. DNA for the CDR3: TGTGCCAGCAGCTTATCGGGGGGGGACGAGCAGTACTTC.